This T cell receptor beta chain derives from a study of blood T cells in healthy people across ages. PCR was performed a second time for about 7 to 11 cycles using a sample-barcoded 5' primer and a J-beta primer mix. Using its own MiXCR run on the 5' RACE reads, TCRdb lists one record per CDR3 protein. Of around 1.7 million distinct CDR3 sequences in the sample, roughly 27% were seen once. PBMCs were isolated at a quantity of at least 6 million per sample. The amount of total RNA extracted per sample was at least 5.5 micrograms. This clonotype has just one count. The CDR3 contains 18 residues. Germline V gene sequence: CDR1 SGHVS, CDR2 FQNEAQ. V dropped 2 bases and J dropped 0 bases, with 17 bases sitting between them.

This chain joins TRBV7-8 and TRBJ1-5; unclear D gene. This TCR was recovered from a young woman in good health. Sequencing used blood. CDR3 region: CASSLTASGFNSNQPQHF. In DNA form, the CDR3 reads TGTGCCAGCAGCTTAACCGCCAGCGGATTTAATAGCAATCAGCCCCAGCATTTT.